The T cell receptor (beta chain) described here comes from a study of neurological immune-mediated disorders. MiXCR was run by TCRdb on the 5' RACE reads, yielding one entry per CDR3 protein. The sample yields roughly 120,000 distinct CDR3 sequences, roughly 3.1% seen once. This CDR3 comprises 13 residues. Losses at the gene ends were 4 bases for V and 10 bases for J; bases not matched to a gene: 5. Per the germline V gene, CDR1 is KGHDR and CDR2 is SFDVKD. This clonotype was detected ten times or more. The genes are TRBV24-1 and TRBJ2-2; 7 nucleotides match TRBD2. The sequenced sample was PBMCs. This clonotype originated in a woman in her twenties or thirties with multiple sclerosis. The DNA of the CDR3 is TGTGCCACCAGTGAGCGGGGGACTTCGGAGCTGTTTTTT. As protein: CATSERGTSELFF.